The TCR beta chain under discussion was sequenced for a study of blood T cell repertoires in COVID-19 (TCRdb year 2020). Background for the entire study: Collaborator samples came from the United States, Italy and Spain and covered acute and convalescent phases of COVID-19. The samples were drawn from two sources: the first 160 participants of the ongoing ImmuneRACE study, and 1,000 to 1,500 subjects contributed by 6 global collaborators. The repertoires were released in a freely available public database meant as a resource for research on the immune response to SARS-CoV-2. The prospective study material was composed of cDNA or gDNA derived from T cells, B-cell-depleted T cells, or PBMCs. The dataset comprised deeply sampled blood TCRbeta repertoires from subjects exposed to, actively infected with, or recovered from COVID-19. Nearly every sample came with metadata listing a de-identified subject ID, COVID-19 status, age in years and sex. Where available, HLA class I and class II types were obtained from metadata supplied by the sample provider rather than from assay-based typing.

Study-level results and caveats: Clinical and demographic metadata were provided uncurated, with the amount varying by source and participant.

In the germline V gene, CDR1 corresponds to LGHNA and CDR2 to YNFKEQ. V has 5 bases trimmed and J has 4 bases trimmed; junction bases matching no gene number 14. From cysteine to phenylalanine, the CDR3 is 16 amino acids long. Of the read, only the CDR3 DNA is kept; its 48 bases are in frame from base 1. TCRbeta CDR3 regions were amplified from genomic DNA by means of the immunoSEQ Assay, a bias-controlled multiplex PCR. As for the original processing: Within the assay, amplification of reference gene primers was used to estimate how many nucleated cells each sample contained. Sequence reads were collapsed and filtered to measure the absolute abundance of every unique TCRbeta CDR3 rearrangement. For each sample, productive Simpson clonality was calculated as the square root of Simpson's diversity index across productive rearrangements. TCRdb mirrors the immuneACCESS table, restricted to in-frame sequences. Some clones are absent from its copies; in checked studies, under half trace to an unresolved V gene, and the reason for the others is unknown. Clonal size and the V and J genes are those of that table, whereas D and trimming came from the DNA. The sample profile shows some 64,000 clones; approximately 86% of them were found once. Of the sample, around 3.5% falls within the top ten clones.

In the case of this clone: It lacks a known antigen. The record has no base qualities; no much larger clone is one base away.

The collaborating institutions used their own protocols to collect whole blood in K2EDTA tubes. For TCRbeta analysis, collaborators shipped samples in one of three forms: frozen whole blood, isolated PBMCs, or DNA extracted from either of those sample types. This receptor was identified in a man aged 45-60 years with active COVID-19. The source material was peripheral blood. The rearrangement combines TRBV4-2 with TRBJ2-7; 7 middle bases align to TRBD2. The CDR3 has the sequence CASSEVPPSGVYEQYF. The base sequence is TGTGCCAGCAGCGAAGTTCCCCCCAGCGGGGTATACGAGCAGTACTTC.